Listed below are T cell receptor beta chains from one sample, sequenced in a study of neoadjuvant anti-PD-1 for oral cavity cancer. Sequenced by immunoSEQ multiplex PCR; TCRdb stores in-frame clones only, minus some. Counted here are 72,000 or so clones, around 85% occurring once; the ten biggest clones make up more than 2.5%. The specimen was PBMCs, collected after nivolumab (anti-PD-1) treatment. The receptors derive from a person aged 40-85 years with oral cavity squamous cell carcinoma. Both conserved end residues are trimmed from each CDR3.

>TRBV23-1|TRBJ1-6
ASSQFDSEIPLH
>TRBV5-1|TRBJ2-1
ASSLGQGYNEQF
>TRBV5-1|TRBJ2-3
ASSQDRATDTQY
>TRBV10-3|TRBJ2-5
AISAGLAGVDETQY
>TRBV5-1|TRBJ1-1
ASSYGTFGNTEAF
>TRBV11-2|TRBJ1-1
ASSFGQPTEAF
>TRBV5-1|TRBJ2-2
ASSGTGEGNTGELF
>TRBV5-1|TRBJ1-2
ASSREGYGYT
>TRBV29-1|TRBJ2-1
SCRDRGIASYNEQF
>TRBV27|TRBJ1-2
ASSLKGRADYGYT
>TRBV5-1|TRBJ1-2
ASSLGAQESNYGYT
>TRBV6-1|TRBJ2-3
ASSDPGSDTQY
>TRBV6-5|TRBJ2-7
ASRTGLAGHEQY
>TRBV23-1|TRBJ1-3
AKEGSGNTIY
>TRBV7-9|TRBJ2-7
ASSQGTGGATPYEQY
>TRBV9|TRBJ1-1
ASSVFRRGKNTEAF
>TRBV11-2|TRBJ2-1
ASSLVRGLYQGEQF
>TRBV2|TRBJ1-4
ASFGFRTNEKLF
>TRBV7-9|TRBJ2-3
ASSSGTGLLADTQY
>TRBV5-4|TRBJ2-5
ASSLAGPIAGGRETQY
>TRBV13|TRBJ2-3
ASSLRGDTQY
>TRBV10-3|TRBJ2-7
AIKEDRGPYEQY
>TRBV13|TRBJ2-7
ASSLAGRDYEQY
>TRBV7-6|TRBJ1-1
ASSLDRDTEAF
>TRBV29-1|TRBJ2-1
SVEGLAGADEQF
>TRBV10-3|TRBJ2-2
AISHEGLGELF
>TRBV10-3|TRBJ1-2
AITRDRALVGYT
>TRBV19|TRBJ1-1
ASIFGNTEAF
>TRBV7-9|TRBJ1-2
ASSLDRVYGYT
>TRBV10-1|TRBJ1-1
ASSAGTEDTEAF
>TRBV5-1|TRBJ2-3
ASRSGGAPPGTQY
>TRBV27|TRBJ2-3
ASTRGGGPSTDTQY
>TRBV6-6|TRBJ2-1
ASSPSHEQF
>TRBV7-9|TRBJ2-7
ASSQNSYEQY
>TRBV7-3|TRBJ1-2
ASSLIPGIRSEWYGYT
>TRBV6-1|TRBJ2-3
ASSGSYTDTQY
>TRBV2|TRBJ1-2
ASSADINYGYT
>TRBV27|TRBJ1-6
ASSSPTGDSPLH
>TRBV5-1|TRBJ1-2
ASSLNSGDSLYGYT
>TRBV13|TRBJ2-7
ASSSNSRDRQGEQY
>TRBV27|TRBJ1-3
ASSLSTGNTIY
>TRBV29-1|TRBJ1-1
SVHLFGAMNTEAF
>TRBV5-1|TRBJ1-6
ASSVRVGDYNSPLH
>TRBV7-9|TRBJ1-5
ASSSAGRGAQH
>TRBV11-2|TRBJ2-3
ASSLVRDRQY
>TRBV7-3|TRBJ2-3
ASSLRGSVLWGRGTDTQY
>TRBV29-1|TRBJ2-1
SVSSTSGGNEQF
>TRBV2|TRBJ2-7
ASGGLAGPMNEQY
>TRBV11-2|TRBJ2-3
ASSHFTPDTQY
>TRBV19|TRBJ2-4
ASKDLAKNIQY
>TRBV27|TRBJ2-7
ASKWQGAWEQY
>TRBV29-1|TRBJ1-1
SVRTGGTPLAF
>TRBV6-5|TRBJ1-2
ASRDRRNIYGYT
>TRBV19|TRBJ1-5
ASSNAVGGQPQH
>TRBV7-3|TRBJ1-1
ASSLDGSWGEAF